A single sample is the source of the 30 T cell receptor beta chains below, sequenced in a study of radiotherapy plus CTLA-4 blockade in lung cancer (dated by TCRdb to 2017 to 2018). Libraries were prepared through the immunoSEQ multiplex PCR assay. TCRdb holds this immuneACCESS table with in-frame rearrangements only. Some clones are missing; in checked studies, unresolved V genes explain under half, and the rest has no known cause. Across this sample there are some 120,000 clones, with 81% seen only once. About 3.3% of the sample lies in the top ten. The sample in question was peripheral blood, obtained from a patient treated with radiotherapy plus ipilimumab. The receptors here all came from a human donor with non-small cell lung cancer that progressed on radiotherapy plus ipilimumab. Some clones in this sample may be carry-over from other donors' samples.

The chain is built from TRBV7-6 and TRBJ2-1, with TRBD2 identical over 9 bases. Looked up from germline, CDR1 is SGHVS and CDR2 is FNYEAQ. This CDR3 contains 18 residues. The ends lost 0 bases at V and 4 bases at J; junction bases unmatched: 10. The CDR3 loop reads CASSLAPNLAGRYNEQFF. The CDR3 DNA reads TGTGCCAGCAGCTTAGCTCCAAATCTAGCGGGGAGATACAATGAGCAGTTCTTC.

The chain is built from TRBV4-3 and TRBJ2-2; D might be TRBD2 (5 bases). V lost 0 bases and J lost 1, with 15 bases in between. From germline, CDR1 is LGHNA and CDR2 YSLEER. This CDR3 has 18 amino acids. CDR3 region: CASSQEAPRVENTGELFF. CDR3 sequence (DNA): TGCGCCAGCAGCCAAGAAGCTCCGCGGGTTGAGAACACCGGGGAGCTGTTTTTT.

Points on this clone: A junction boundary mismatches the germline segment, possibly from a read error. The chain combines TRBV6-5 with TRBJ2-1; TRBD2 agrees at 9 bases. The CDR3 loop spans 15 amino acids. Germline assignment: CDR1 MNHEY and CDR2 SVGAGI. The CDR3 spells CANSYLAGKINEQFF. CDR3 in DNA: TGTGCCAACAGTTACCTAGCGGGGAAGATCAATGAGCAGTTCTTC.

The chain couples TRBV2 to TRBJ1-5; D remains ambiguous. The V and J ends lost 7 bases and 5 bases respectively, with 9 bases between them. Germline assignment: CDR1 SNHLY and CDR2 FYNNEI. CDR3 length: 12 residues. CDR3 nucleotide sequence: TGTGCCAGCACATGGGGAGATCAGCCCCAGCATTTT. As protein: CASTWGDQPQHF.

This chain connects TRBV5-1 to TRBJ1-1; D gene unclear. Trimming removed 3 bases at V and 2 bases at J, with 17 bases between. The CDR3 covers 16 residues. Germline CDR1 reads SGHRS; CDR2 reads YFSETQ. CDR3 DNA sequence: TGCGCCAGCAGCTACTTTTCGTCCAGTCTAAACACTGAAGCTTTCTTT. Translated: CASSYFSSSLNTEAFF.

Points on this clone: As the CDR3 is not closed by the conserved phenylalanine or tryptophan, this likely results from a read error. The CDR3 is CANSLLTNYGYTL. CDR3 DNA sequence: TGCGCCAACAGCTTGTTAACCAACTATGGCTACACCCTC. V is TRBV5-1 and J is TRBJ1-2; D is ambiguous. The CDR3 totals 13 residues. The germline CDR1 and CDR2 sequences are SGHRS and YFSETQ.

This clone has just one count. This rearrangement joins TRBV2 to TRBJ2-1; 8 nucleotides agree with TRBD2. The CDR3 spans 14 residues. After removal of 0 bases from V and 9 bases from J, the junction contained 4 bases not matched to a gene. Germline CDR1 and CDR2: SNHLY and FYNNEI. CDR3 sequence: CASSEATTSGEQFF. The CDR3 DNA reads TGTGCCAGCAGTGAAGCAACCACTAGCGGTGAGCAGTTCTTC.

This clone was picked up one time. The same CDR3 can be traced to other DNA sequences in this sample. This chain uses TRBV5-1 with TRBJ2-7, with 9 bases matching TRBD1. Germline trimming cut 4 bases from V and 3 bases from J; bases unmatched to any gene: 5. Per germline, CDR1 SGHRS and CDR2 YFSETQ. The CDR3 sequence is 14 residues long. CDR3 DNA: TGCGCCAGCAGCGGTACAGGGGGCCTCTACGAGCAGTACTTC. Protein product: CASSGTGGLYEQYF.

V gene TRBV7-8 combines with J gene TRBJ1-1, with D perhaps matching TRBD1 (6 bases). The CDR3 runs 14 residues. Germline CDR1 SGHVS, CDR2 FQNEAQ. V was pared by 5 bases and J by 4 bases, with 14 bases between. The CDR3 DNA reads as TGTGCCAGCAGCCAGGGACACGCGAGCACTGAAGCTTTCTTT. It specifies CASSQGHASTEAFF.

This clone was found a few times. The V gene is TRBV27, the J gene TRBJ1-2, with D possibly matching TRBD1 (6 bases). V lost 7 bases and J lost 5, with 11 bases in between. The CDR3 is made up of 12 amino acids. Looked up from germline, CDR1 is MNHEY and CDR2 is SMNVEV (reference sequence). This CDR3 is CASKGGGYGYTF. The CDR3 DNA sequence: TGTGCCAGCAAGGGGGGGGGTTATGGCTACACCTTC.

V gene TRBV11-3 combines with J gene TRBJ2-5; TRBD2 is a possible D gene (6 bases). The CDR3 is 18 residues long. In germline, CDR1 is SGHNT, CDR2 YENEEA. V lost 7 bases and J 4 bases, leaving 28 bases between the germline ends. The CDR3 protein is CASTHRRLAPYPRETQYF. In nucleotides, the CDR3 is TGTGCCAGCACCCACCGGAGGCTAGCGCCGTACCCTCGAGAGACCCAGTACTTC.

The rearrangement joins TRBV7-9 to TRBJ2-1; the match to TRBD1 covers 8 bases. V dropped 1 base and J dropped 6; count of bases not matched to a gene: 5. CDR3 length: 15 residues. Germline V gives CDR1 SEHNR, CDR2 FQNEAQ (reference sequence). In DNA, the CDR3 is TGTGCCAGCAGCTTAGGGGGAACAGGGGGCAATGAGCAGTTCTTC. Amino acid sequence: CASSLGGTGGNEQFF.

This sequence joins TRBV2 and TRBJ1-6; D not certain. V lost 4 bases to trimming and J lost 5 bases, with 6 bases between them. Germline V gene data show CDR1 as SNHLY and CDR2 as FYNNEI. The CDR3 is 13 amino acids. The CDR3 loop reads CASSAGNNSPLHF. For the CDR3, the DNA is TGTGCCAGCAGTGCGGGAAATAATTCACCCCTCCACTTT.

This clone was detected only a few times. The genes are TRBV7-2 and TRBJ2-7, with 9 positions matching TRBD1. The CDR3 is made up of 16 amino acids. V lost 5 bases to trimming and J lost 0 bases; unmatched junction nucleotides: 8. CDR1 and CDR2 from the germline V gene are SGHTA and FQGNSA. The chain's CDR3 is CASSDPGQGPSYEQYF. The CDR3 DNA sequence: TGTGCCAGCAGCGATCCCGGACAGGGGCCCTCCTACGAGCAGTACTTC.

DNA for the CDR3: TGTGCCAGCAGCCTCGGGCAGACCACTGAAGCTTTCTTT. It codes for CASSLGQTTEAFF. The chain is built from TRBV11-3 and TRBJ1-1; D gene ambiguous. CDR1 is SGHNT, CDR2 YENEEA, per germline. With 5 bases removed from V and 4 bases from J, the gap between germline ends came to 11 bases. The CDR3 totals 13 residues.

The rearrangement joins TRBV13 to TRBJ1-4, with 7 bases aligning to TRBD1. Germline V CDR1 and CDR2: PRHDT, FYEKMQ (reference sequence). CDR3 length: 13 amino acids. Trimming at V came to 7 bases and at J to 5 bases, leaving 4 bases not matched to a gene. CDR3 in amino acids: CASTQGQNEKLFF. The CDR3 DNA follows: TGTGCCAGCACCCAGGGACAGAATGAAAAACTGTTTTTT.

A single count supports this clone. This rearrangement joins TRBV7-9 to TRBJ2-2; no firm D call. Trimming shortened V by 2 bases and J by 3 bases, and 16 bases separated the two germline ends. The CDR3 has 17 residues. Germline values: CDR1 SEHNR, CDR2 FQNEAQ (reference sequence). The CDR3 here is CASSLITVTGYTGELFF. The DNA for the CDR3 is TGTGCCAGCAGCTTAATAACGGTTACCGGGTACACCGGGGAGCTGTTTTTT.

The J gene is TRBJ2-1, the V gene TRBV5-1; D call uncertain. Germline lookup yields CDR1 SGHRS and CDR2 YFSETQ. This CDR3 region has 16 residues. Trimming took 7 bases from V and 2 from J, leaving 19 bases between them. CDR3 coding DNA: TGCGCCAGCTACCCAACCCGATCCCCGCCCTACAATGAGCAGTTCTTC. Its translation: CASYPTRSPPYNEQFF. Full variable domain (remainder filled in from reference TRBV5-1 and TRBJ2-1): KAGVTQTPRYLIKTRGQQVTLSCSPISGHRSVSWYQQTPGQGLQFLFEYFSETQRNKGNFPGRFSGRQFSNSRSEMNVSTLELGDSALYLCASYPTRSPPYNEQFFGPGTRLTVL.

There are a few counts of this clone. The CDR3 here is CASSISRETQYF. CDR3 nucleotide sequence: TGTGCCAGCAGCATCTCGAGAGAGACCCAGTACTTC. The J gene is TRBJ2-5, the V gene TRBV7-2; D is ambiguous. Germline lookup yields CDR1 SGHTA and CDR2 FQGNSA. The V end lost 5 bases, the J end lost 4 bases, and 8 bases lay between the germline ends. CDR3 length equals 12 residues.

The chain uses TRBV2 and TRBJ2-6; D is undetermined. Per the germline V gene, CDR1 is SNHLY and CDR2 is FYNNEI. Trimming removed 2 bases at V and 0 bases at J, with 5 bases between. This CDR3 has 15 amino acids. CDR3 protein: CASSERRSGANVLTF. The CDR3 nucleotides are TGTGCCAGCAGTGAAAGACGCTCTGGGGCCAACGTCCTGACTTTC.

The CDR3 coding sequence is TGTGCCAGCAGTCCACGTCGCCGGGGGTACACTGAAGCTTTCTTT. It translates to CASSPRRRGYTEAFF. The V and J genes are TRBV6-6 and TRBJ1-1; D might be TRBD1 (5 bases). The CDR3 extends over 15 amino acids. Germline assignment: CDR1 MNHNY and CDR2 SVGAGI (reference sequence). V lost 5 bases and J lost 3, with 16 bases in between.

CDR3 residues: CASSLDPLGVSYEQYF. In DNA, the CDR3 is TGCGCCAGCAGCTTGGACCCCCTAGGGGTCTCCTACGAGCAGTACTTC. The chain recombines TRBV5-1 with TRBJ2-7; possibly TRBD1 for D (5 bases). Germline V gives CDR1 SGHRS, CDR2 YFSETQ. This CDR3 comprises 16 residues. Trimming removed 0 bases at V and 0 bases at J, with 13 bases between.

This clone turned up a few times. The V gene is TRBV7-6, the J gene TRBJ1-6, with D possibly being TRBD1 (5 bases). The V end lost 2 bases, the J end lost 10 bases, and 21 bases lay between the germline ends. The CDR3 sequence is 17 residues long. The germline V gene has CDR1 SGHVS and CDR2 FNYEAQ. The DNA for the CDR3 is TGTGCCAGCAGCTTAACCCACGGGGGGGTTGGTAGGTCACCCCTCCACTTT. This encodes CASSLTHGGVGRSPLHF.

This rearrangement joins TRBV27 to TRBJ1-4; 8 nucleotides agree with TRBD1. CDR3 size: 18 residues. Germline values: CDR1 MNHEY, CDR2 SMNVEV (reference sequence). The trim removed 5 bases at V and 10 bases at J, leaving 21 bases unmatched. For the CDR3, the DNA is TGTGCCAGCAGTCGTTTTTCTTCCACAGGGGGACATCCCGGAAAACTGTTTTTT. It is translated as CASSRFSSTGGHPGKLFF.

V gene TRBV5-1 combines with J gene TRBJ2-2; no firm D call. This CDR3 is 14 amino acids long. The V gene's germline CDR1 is SGHRS and CDR2 YFSETQ. Deletions cut 2 bases from V and 0 bases from J, with 5 bases between. CDR3 amino acids: CASSFRPNTGELFF. The CDR3 DNA reads as TGCGCCAGCAGCTTCCGACCGAACACCGGGGAGCTGTTTTTT. Full variable domain (missing parts from reference TRBV5-1 and TRBJ2-2): KAGVTQTPRYLIKTRGQQVTLSCSPISGHRSVSWYQQTPGQGLQFLFEYFSETQRNKGNFPGRFSGRQFSNSRSEMNVSTLELGDSALYLCASSFRPNTGELFFGEGSRLTVL.

The table lists this clone with a count of one. The genes are TRBV19 and TRBJ1-1, with TRBD1 matching over 9 bases. Germline assignment: CDR1 LNHDA and CDR2 SQIVND (reference sequence). The CDR3 is made up of 14 amino acids. Trimming removed 7 bases from V and 5 bases from J; junction bases left unmatched: 8. CDR3 sequence (DNA): TGTGCCAGTAAGCACCGGGACAGGGTAACTGAAGCTTTCTTT. Translation: CASKHRDRVTEAFF.

This clone was detected a few times. The chain couples TRBV5-1 to TRBJ2-7; D could derive from TRBD1 or TRBD2 (6 bases each). CDR1 and CDR2 from the germline V gene are SGHRS and YFSETQ. V was shortened by 0 bases and J by 8 bases, with 18 bases between the two germline ends. This CDR3 contains 15 residues. The CDR3 loop reads CASSLVGPGAGQQYF. The CDR3 DNA sequence: TGCGCCAGCAGCTTGGTAGGGCCGGGGGCCGGGCAGCAGTACTTC.

The chain has TRBV7-6 and TRBJ1-1; perhaps TRBD1 as D (5 bases). The CDR3 totals 12 residues. With 5 bases removed from V and 9 bases from J, the gap between germline ends came to 13 bases. CDR1 SGHVS and CDR2 FNYEAQ come from the germline V gene. CDR3 loop: CASSSGDFKAFF. The CDR3 DNA sequence: TGTGCCAGCAGCAGCGGGGACTTTAAAGCTTTCTTT.

Only one count was recorded for this clone. V usage is TRBV7-2 and J usage is TRBJ2-1, with 9 bases identical to TRBD1. The CDR3 consists of 16 residues. With V trimmed by 1 base and J by 4 bases, 5 bases remained unmatched. Germline loops: CDR1 SGHTA, CDR2 FQGNSA. The CDR3 DNA reads as TGTGCCAGCAGCTTAGTGAAGGGACAGGGATACAATGAGCAGTTCTTC. Protein product: CASSLVKGQGYNEQFF.

In this sample, this clone turned up a few times. The chain uses TRBV4-3 and TRBJ2-7; 7 bases match TRBD2. The CDR3 contains 18 residues. CDR1 is LGHNA, CDR2 YSLEER, per germline. J was trimmed by 7 bases and V by 1 base; bases with no gene match: 19. This CDR3 reads CASSQVGREGTASQEQYF. The CDR3 DNA sequence: TGCGCCAGCAGCCAAGTGGGAAGGGAGGGGACCGCCTCGCAAGAGCAGTACTTC.